This T cell receptor (beta chain) originates from a study of blood T cell repertoires in COVID-19. The overall study: The United States, Italy and Spain provided the acute and convalescent COVID-19 samples.

As originally analysed: Reference gene primer amplification gave nucleated cell count estimates. Here immunoSEQ multiplex PCR was the method, and the copy in TCRdb shows in-frame clones only, minus some. The V and J calls and clone size were taken over from that table, and D and trimming were inferred from the DNA. The sample lists about 210,000 clones; about 79% were seen once. Germline-derived CDR1 and CDR2 are LNHDA and SQIVND (reference sequence). The CDR3 runs to 14 residues. The V segment lost 3 bases and the J segment 0 bases; nucleotides outside the gene matches: 2. This chain joins TRBV19 and TRBJ2-7; 7 nucleotides match TRBD2. Specimen: peripheral blood. The sequence derives from a man between 50 and 59 years old with active or convalescent COVID-19. CDR3 loop: CASSMGGSSYEQYF. The DNA of the CDR3 is TGTGCCAGTAGTATGGGGGGGAGCTCCTACGAGCAGTACTTC. Full variable domain (remainder filled in from reference TRBV19 and TRBJ2-7): DGGITQSPKYLFRKEGQNVTLSCEQNLNHDAMYWYRQDPGQGLRLIYYSQIVNDFQKGDIAEGYSVSREKKESFPLTVTSAQKNPTAFYLCASSMGGSSYEQYFGPGTRLTVT.